This T cell receptor beta chain is from a study of yellow fever vaccine responses in identical twins. Study-wide results and caveats: Twins reportedly appeared to share part of their vaccine T cell response while keeping part individual.

Per germline, CDR1 SGHRS and CDR2 YFSETQ. Trimming cost V 6 bases and J 1 base; bases outside gene matches: 7. The length of the CDR3 is 15 residues. Concerning this clonotype: The antigen is not known.

TCRdb passed the RT-PCR reads through MiXCR, listing each CDR3 protein once. The profile covers about 16,000 distinct CDR3 sequences, with about four fifths appearing a single time and about 1.7% taken by the ten largest. The receptor comes from a woman between 18 and 29 years old who received the yellow fever vaccine. The starting material was T cells from blood (PBMCs), unsorted or a sorted subset (not recorded which), obtained before or after yellow fever vaccination (not recorded which). The rearrangement links TRBV5-1 to TRBJ2-1, with 7 nucleotides matching TRBD2. CDR3 bases: TGCGCCAGCACCCTTTCGGGAGGTTCCTACAATGAGCAGTTCTTC. Residues: CASTLSGGSYNEQFF.